The 26 T cell receptor beta chains in this list originate from one sample, sequenced in a study of breast tumors, draining lymph nodes, adjacent tissues. TCRdb used MiXCR to reprocess the multiplex PCR reads, holding one entry per CDR3 protein. This table has about 230,000 distinct CDR3 sequences, about 30% appearing once. Axillary draining lymph nodes of breast cancer patients supplied the node samples. The sequenced sample was axillary lymph node tissue. These receptors originate from a female donor with breast cancer. Some clones in this sample may be carry-over from other donors' samples.

This clonotype has a count of ten or more. The chain uses TRBV7-9 and TRBJ2-2; no reliable D call. This CDR3 has 13 residues. CDR1 is SEHNR, CDR2 FQNEAQ, per germline (reference sequence). Trimming left V 2 bases short and J 6 bases short, with 7 bases between. CDR3 protein: CASSLTESGELFF. In nucleotides, the CDR3 is TGTGCCAGCAGCTTAACGGAGTCCGGGGAGCTGTTTTTT.

This clonotype was counted ten times or more. The chain carries TRBV6-5 and TRBJ1-3; weak D call: TRBD1 (5 bases). The CDR3 spans 14 residues. Germline CDR1 reads MNHEY; CDR2 reads SVGAGI. Trimming cost V 2 bases and J 5 bases, with 10 bases left between them. The CDR3 coding sequence is TGTGCCAGCAGTTACGAGAGGGGCCGAAACACCATATATTTT. Its protein product is CASSYERGRNTIYF.

Concerning this clonotype: Being one base from a much bigger clone, this may be a read error. The chain carries TRBV5-1 and TRBJ1-4; D gene uncertain. The V gene lost 2 bases and the J gene lost 5 bases, with 13 bases spanning the gap. The V gene's germline CDR1 is SGHRS and CDR2 YFSETQ. The CDR3 is 15 amino acids. CDR3 in DNA: TGCGCCAGCAGCTTCGCCGGGCACCAGAATGAAAAACTGTTTTTT. This translates into CASSFAGHQNEKLFF. The whole variable domain, remainder taken from reference TRBV5-1 and TRBJ1-4, is KAGVTQTPRYLIKTRGQQVTLSCSPISGHRSVSWYQQTPGQGLQFLFEYFSETQRNKGNFPGRFSGRQFSNSRSEMNVSTLELGDSALYLCASSFAGHQNEKLFFGSGTQLSVL.

This clonotype was counted at least ten times. The chain is built from TRBV7-9 and TRBJ2-2; D might be TRBD2 (5 bases). Per germline, CDR1 SEHNR and CDR2 FQNEAQ (reference sequence). The CDR3 spans 13 residues. Trimming cost V 8 bases and J 4 bases, with 11 bases left between them. The DNA for the CDR3 is TGTGCCAGCCGGACTGGAAGCACCGGGGAGCTGTTTTTT. The encoded protein is CASRTGSTGELFF.

This clonotype was recorded at least ten times. This chain joins TRBV7-2 and TRBJ1-2; TRBD1 aligns across 7 bases. Germline V CDR1 and CDR2: SGHTA, FQGNSA. V lost 8 bases and J lost 2; bases outside the gene matches: 11. The CDR3 runs 15 residues. The DNA for the CDR3 is TGTGCCAGCGGGACAGACCCGGGACAGAACTATGGCTACACCTTC. Protein sequence: CASGTDPGQNYGYTF.

In this sample, this clonotype turned up a few times. The gene calls are TRBV4-1 and TRBJ1-1; 7 positions agree with TRBD1. V was clipped by 2 bases and J by 5 bases; unmatched bases: 5. The CDR3 has 14 amino acids. Germline CDR1 is MGHRA and CDR2 is YSYEKL. CDR3 amino acids: CASSQYQGETEAFF. For the CDR3, the DNA is TGCGCCAGCAGCCAATATCAGGGGGAGACTGAAGCTTTCTTT.

This clonotype occurred many times. The chain uses TRBV6-5 and TRBJ1-2, with D hard to call. Germline V lookup: CDR1 MNHEY, CDR2 SVGAGI. This CDR3 is built from 12 residues. V lost 4 bases and J lost 8, with 11 bases in between. CDR3 protein: CASSFEGRGYTF. CDR3 nucleotide sequence: TGTGCCAGCAGTTTCGAGGGTCGAGGCTACACCTTC.

This clonotype was counted at least ten times. CDR3 coding DNA: TGTGCCAGCAGCTTTACGGCTAGCGAAAACTACAATGAGCAGTTCTTC. Its protein is CASSFTASENYNEQFF. The chain couples TRBV7-3 to TRBJ2-1, with D tentatively TRBD2 (6 bases). Trimming pared 3 bases from V and 3 bases from J, leaving 15 bases between. CDR1 is SGHTA, CDR2 FQGTGA, per germline. The CDR3 has 16 amino acids.

This clonotype was recorded at least ten times. J is TRBJ2-7 and V is TRBV7-2, with D possibly being TRBD1 or TRBD2 (5 bases each). Germline V CDR1 and CDR2: SGHTA, FQGNSA. The germline V and J ends were trimmed by 3 bases and 4 bases, with 13 bases remaining between them. The CDR3 length is 14 residues. The CDR3 here is CASSFGGRSYEQYF. CDR3 DNA: TGTGCCAGCAGCTTTGGGGGACGTTCTTACGAGCAGTACTTC.

By sample fraction, this clonotype is medium-sized. The rearrangement uses TRBV10-3 and TRBJ2-5; D is uncertain. Between the trimmed V and J ends, which lost 3 bases and 0 bases, there was a span of 5 bases. CDR3 length: 13 residues. The V gene's germline CDR1 is ENHRY and CDR2 SYGVKD. DNA for the CDR3: TGTGCCATCAGTGACGGGTACCAAGAGACCCAGTACTTC. Residues: CAISDGYQETQYF.

This clonotype was recorded many times. V usage is TRBV5-5 and J usage is TRBJ2-7; D call uncertain. The CDR3 extends over 15 amino acids. Germline V gene lookup returns CDR1 SGHKS and CDR2 YYEKEE (reference sequence). V lost 0 bases to trimming and J lost 0 bases, with 10 bases between them. Here the CDR3 reads CASSLEAASSYEQYF. The CDR3 DNA reads TGTGCCAGCAGCTTGGAGGCAGCCAGCTCCTACGAGCAGTACTTC.

This clonotype was picked up one time. The chain carries TRBV18 and TRBJ2-3; 10 nucleotides align to TRBD2. The CDR3 has 15 residues. Germline-derived CDR1 and CDR2 are KGHSH and LQKENI. The J segment lost 5 bases and the V segment lost 3 bases, leaving 5 bases of the junction unmatched. Here the CDR3 DNA reads TGTGCCAGCTCACCGACTAGCGGGTCAGGAGATACGCAGTATTTT. Translation gives CASSPTSGSGDTQYF.

The gene calls are TRBV20-1 and TRBJ1-1; no firm D call. The germline V and J ends were trimmed by 5 bases and 1 base, with 14 bases remaining between them. The CDR3 spans 14 residues. From germline, CDR1 is DFQATT and CDR2 SNEGSKA (reference sequence). The CDR3 protein is CSAFPGPPNTEAFF. CDR3 coding DNA: TGCAGTGCTTTTCCAGGACCCCCGAACACTGAAGCTTTCTTT.

This clonotype was found a few times. The chain couples TRBV19 to TRBJ1-1; no definite D call. Trimming stripped 8 bases from V and 0 bases from J, with 4 bases between. From germline, CDR1 is LNHDA and CDR2 SQIVND (reference sequence). The CDR3 is made up of 11 amino acids. In DNA, the CDR3 is TGTGCCAGTTTGATGAACACTGAAGCTTTCTTT. It specifies CASLMNTEAFF. Combining the CDR3 with reference TRBV19 and TRBJ1-1 gives the whole variable domain DGGITQSPKYLFRKEGQNVTLSCEQNLNHDAMYWYRQDPGQGLRLIYYSQIVNDFQKGDIAEGYSVSREKKESFPLTVTSAQKNPTAFYLCASLMNTEAFFGQGTRLTVV.

This clonotype was counted at least ten times. The chain recombines TRBV4-3 with TRBJ2-7; 12 positions match TRBD2. Germline V gene data show CDR1 as LGHNA and CDR2 as YSLEER. The V and J ends lost 3 bases and 3 bases, in that order; junction bases with no gene match: 3. The CDR3 has 15 residues. In DNA, the CDR3 is TGCGCCAGCAGCCACCTAGCGGGAGGGGGCTACGAGCAGTACTTC. Translated: CASSHLAGGGYEQYF.

At least ten counts were recorded for this clonotype. The V and J genes are TRBV5-8 and TRBJ2-5; D gene unclear. This CDR3 has 12 amino acids. Per the germline V gene, CDR1 is SGHTS and CDR2 is YDEGEE. V lost 1 base to trimming and J lost 5 bases, with 6 bases between them. CDR3 nucleotides: TGTGCCAGCAGCTTGCCCGCGGAGACCCAGTACTTC. It yields the protein CASSLPAETQYF.

This clonotype appeared a single time. One end of the junction is discordant with germline, which a read error may explain. The chain combines TRBV20-1 with TRBJ2-4, with D maybe TRBD2 (7 bases). Germline V lookup: CDR1 DFQATT, CDR2 SNEGSKA (reference sequence). This CDR3 is built from 17 residues. The CDR3 region is CSARVQGRGRARNIQYF. CDR3 coding DNA: TGCAGTGCTAGAGTTCAGGGGAGAGGGAGGGCCAGAAACATTCAGTACTTC.

This clonotype was observed many times. The chain links TRBV11-3 to TRBJ2-7, with 12 positions matching TRBD2. This CDR3 spans 17 amino acids. The germline V gene encodes CDR1 SGHNT and CDR2 YENEEA. V gave up 0 bases and J gave up 4 bases; unmatched junction bases: 7. CDR3 DNA sequence: TGTGCCAGCAGCTTAGAAGGACTAGCGGGACAAACGTACGAGCAGTACTTC. Residues: CASSLEGLAGQTYEQYF.

This clonotype was seen repeatedly, ten times or more. The V and J genes are TRBV10-2 and TRBJ1-3; D may be TRBD1 (5 bases). Trimming took 5 bases from V and 0 from J, leaving 11 bases between them. The CDR3 length is 15 residues. CDR1 and CDR2 (germline): WSHSY, SAAADI. The CDR3 bases are TGCGCCAGCAGTCGGGACCCACTCTCTGGAAACACCATATATTTT. The encoded protein is CASSRDPLSGNTIYF.

Note on this clonotype: A junction boundary mismatches the germline segment, possibly from a read error. The chain couples TRBV5-4 to TRBJ1-1; D unclear. The CDR3 contains 13 residues. Germline CDR1 and CDR2: SGHNT and YYREEE (reference sequence). In DNA form, the CDR3 reads TGTGCCAGCAGCAGCGGCCAGAACACTGGAGCTTTCTTT. Translated, it gives CASSSGQNTGAFF.

This chain uses TRBV4-1 with TRBJ1-5; D gene uncertain. The length of the CDR3 is 15 residues. Germline V lookup: CDR1 MGHRA, CDR2 YSYEKL. V dropped 2 bases and J dropped 7 bases, with 15 bases sitting between them. The CDR3 region has the DNA TGCGCCAGCAGCCAACCGTGGCCGGGAGACCAGCCCCAGCATTTT. Its protein product is CASSQPWPGDQPQHF.

As regards this clonotype: A much larger clone lies one base from this, so it may be a read error. The V and J genes are TRBV20-1 and TRBJ2-1; 9 nucleotides match TRBD2. With V trimmed by 0 bases and J by 6 bases, 6 bases remained unmatched. The germline CDR1 and CDR2 sequences are DFQATT and SNEGSKA (reference sequence). The CDR3 totals 15 residues. Here the CDR3 reads CSARDPGLAANEQFF. In DNA, the CDR3 is TGCAGTGCTAGAGATCCGGGACTAGCAGCCAATGAGCAGTTCTTC.

This clonotype was detected many times. This chain connects TRBV11-2 to TRBJ2-3, with D tentatively TRBD2 (5 bases). V was trimmed by 3 bases and J by 6 bases, leaving 10 bases between them. Germline CDR1 reads SGHAT; CDR2 reads FQNNGV. This CDR3 spans 13 amino acids. As DNA, the CDR3 is TGTGCCAGCAGCTTTGAGGGAGTGGATACGCAGTATTTT. Its translation is CASSFEGVDTQYF.

The chain joins TRBV20-1 to TRBJ1-4; possible D gene TRBD1, 6 bases. Trimming removed 6 bases from V and 12 bases from J, with 32 bases in between. Germline-derived CDR1 and CDR2 are DFQATT and SNEGSKA (reference sequence). The CDR3 is made up of 17 amino acids. The chain's CDR3 is CSAPNPRREGVSRELFF. CDR3 nucleotides: TGCAGTGCCCCGAACCCTAGAAGGGAGGGGGTTAGTCGGGAACTGTTTTTT.

This clonotype was observed many times. CDR3 amino acids: CATQEDEGRWSPLHF. CDR3 nucleotide sequence: TGTGCCACCCAAGAGGATGAAGGGAGGTGGTCACCCCTCCACTTT. The J gene is TRBJ1-6, the V gene TRBV6-5; D gene ambiguous. This CDR3 is 15 amino acids long. Per the germline V gene, CDR1 is MNHEY and CDR2 is SVGAGI. Trimming left V 10 bases short and J 10 bases short, with 23 bases between.

This clonotype was detected ten times or more. The chain links TRBV7-2 to TRBJ1-2; 9 bases agree with TRBD1. Looked up from germline, CDR1 is SGHTA and CDR2 is FQGNSA. V gave up 4 bases and J gave up 3 bases; unmatched junction bases: 6. CDR3 length equals 15 residues. The CDR3 DNA sequence: TGTGCCAGCAGCTCCACAGGGGGCCTCTACTATGGCTACACCTTC. Amino acids: CASSSTGGLYYGYTF.